This TCR beta chain was sequenced for a study of shared clonotypes between healthy human individuals. Terminally differentiated effector memory CD45RA+ cells were left out of the naive CD8 fraction, which was CD45RO-negative and positively selected for CCR7. Profiling relied on immunoSEQ multiplex PCR, and the TCRdb table lists in-frame clones only, not all of them. Among about 2.1 million clones listed, around 95% were seen once. Germline V gene data show CDR1 as SEHNR and CDR2 as FQNEAQ (reference sequence). The CDR3 spans 14 residues. Trimming took off 5 bases at V and 3 bases at J, with 13 bases between the two ends. The study's findings and limits: Only blood was sampled; tissue repertoires likely differ. Naive subsets tended to show greater estimated richness than memory subsets. With few donors, the genetic and exposure-history diversity represented was limited.

This clone has only one observation. As yet, its antigen is unknown. The sequence came from a man aged 18 to 30 in good health. Some clones in this sample may be carry-over from other donors' samples. Sequencing was done on a sample of naive CD8+ T cells from PBMCs. This sequence joins TRBV7-9 and TRBJ1-2; a weak D match, TRBD1 (5 bases). CDR3 bases: TGTGCCAGCAGCCTCGACAGAACTGACTATGGCTACACCTTC. Its translation: CASSLDRTDYGYTF.